What follows are 22 T cell receptor beta chains derived from one specimen sequenced in a study of CD8 T cells in ankylosing spondylitis. MiXCR, applied by TCRdb to the 5' RACE reads, yields one record per CDR3 protein. The sample carries approximately 100,000 distinct CDR3 sequences, about 8% recorded once. Sample: blood, either unsorted or a sorted T cell fraction (not recorded which). The source is a male donor with ankylosing spondylitis or in good health (not recorded which).

This clonotype was picked up many times. This chain uses TRBV5-1 with TRBJ2-3; 9 bases map to TRBD2. This CDR3 has 16 residues. V shed 0 bases, J shed 5 bases, and the junction held 7 bases outside the gene matches. From germline, CDR1 is SGHRS and CDR2 YFSETQ. The CDR3 bases are TGCGCCAGCAGCTTGGCAGTAGCGGGAGATGGAGATACGCAGTATTTT. Its protein product is CASSLAVAGDGDTQYF.

This clonotype has at least ten counts. The CDR3 DNA sequence: TGTGCCAGCTCAACCGGCTCTTGGCAGACGCCCTATGGCTACACCTTC. It encodes CASSTGSWQTPYGYTF. V gene TRBV12-3 or TRBV12-4 combines with J gene TRBJ1-2; D is unclear. The CDR3 sequence is 16 residues long. V was trimmed by 8 bases and J by 4 bases, leaving 23 bases between them.

This clonotype was counted a few times. The chain joins TRBV7-2 to TRBJ2-7, with 8 nucleotides matching TRBD1. The CDR3 is made up of 14 amino acids. Germline lookup yields CDR1 SGHTA and CDR2 FQGNSA. Unmatched junction bases numbered 5, after V lost 3 bases and J lost 4 bases. The CDR3 nucleotides read TGTGCCAGCAGCTTCGACAGGGGAGAATACGAGCAGTACTTC. This encodes CASSFDRGEYEQYF.

This clonotype came up many times. The chain has TRBV18 and TRBJ1-4; no clear D gene. V lost 2 bases to trimming and J lost 0 bases, with 4 bases between them. CDR1 and CDR2 (germline): KGHSH, LQKENI. This CDR3 region has 14 residues. CDR3 nucleotide sequence: TGTGCCAGCTCACCAGACACAACTAATGAAAAACTGTTTTTT. It codes for CASSPDTTNEKLFF.

This clonotype has ten or more counts. J is TRBJ2-7 and V is TRBV15; D call uncertain. The germline gives CDR1 LNHNV, CDR2 YYDKDF (reference sequence). The length of the CDR3 is 16 residues. With 3 bases removed from V and 1 base from J, the gap between germline ends came to 16 bases. CDR3 in DNA: TGTGCCACCAGCAGCCGCATTGGGATGGGGTCCTACGAGCAGTACTTC. Translating it yields CATSSRIGMGSYEQYF.

This clonotype was seen at least ten times. The chain carries TRBV5-1 and TRBJ1-3; no definite D call. The CDR3 is 17 amino acids. V was shortened by 0 bases and J by 0 bases, with 13 bases between the two germline ends. Germline CDR1 is SGHRS and CDR2 is YFSETQ. The CDR3 DNA reads as TGCGCCAGCAGCTTGGACGGCAGACAAATCTCTGGAAACACCATATATTTT. Encoded protein: CASSLDGRQISGNTIYF.

The chain joins TRBV11-2 to TRBJ2-1, with 9 bases aligning to TRBD1. The CDR3 runs to 17 residues. The germline V gene encodes CDR1 SGHAT and CDR2 FQNNGV. The V segment lost 6 bases and the J segment 7 bases; nucleotides outside the gene matches: 16. Here the CDR3 DNA reads TGTGCCAGCAGACGTTTGCCGGGACAGGGAAGAAAGAATGAGCAGTTCTTC. Protein product: CASRRLPGQGRKNEQFF.

This clonotype was recorded many times. V is TRBV20-1 and J is TRBJ1-5, with D perhaps matching TRBD1 (5 bases). The V gene's germline CDR1 is DFQATT and CDR2 SNEGSKA (reference sequence). The CDR3 is 12 residues long. The ends were cut back, 4 bases at V and 5 bases at J, with 9 bases in the middle. The CDR3 sequence: CSAMGGDQPQHF. The CDR3 DNA sequence: TGCAGTGCTATGGGGGGGGATCAGCCCCAGCATTTT.

This clonotype was counted at least ten times. A read error may produce the germline difference seen at one junction end. J is TRBJ1-2 and V is TRBV29-1; D perhaps matches TRBD1 (6 bases). Germline V gene data show CDR1 as SQVTM and CDR2 as ANQGSEA. The CDR3 has 11 amino acids. For the CDR3, the DNA is TGCAGCGTCGAATCGGGGGGCGCGTCCTACTTC. Its translation is CSVESGGASYF. Full variable domain (rest looked up from reference TRBV29-1 and TRBJ1-2): SAVISQKPSRDICQRGTSLTIQCQVDSQVTMMFWYRQQPGQSLTLIATANQGSEATYESGFVIDKFPISRPNLTFSTLTVSNMSPEDSSIYLCSVESGGASYFGSGTRLTVV.

This clonotype was counted many times. The chain recombines TRBV7-2 with TRBJ2-1, with D perhaps matching TRBD2 (5 bases). Per the germline V gene, CDR1 is SGHTA and CDR2 is FQGNSA. This CDR3 region has 13 residues. Deletions cut 4 bases from V and 15 bases from J, with 19 bases between. CDR3 sequence: CASSSGIYTSPFF. As DNA, the CDR3 is TGTGCCAGCAGCTCCGGGATCTACACGAGCCCGTTCTTC. Full variable domain (rest looked up from reference TRBV7-2 and TRBJ2-1): GAGVSQSPSNKVTEKGKDVELRCDPISGHTALYWYRQSLGQGLEFLIYFQGNSAPDKSGLPSDRFSAERTGGSVSTLTIQRTQQEDSAVYLCASSSGIYTSPFFGPGTRLTVL.

This chain links TRBV20-1 with TRBJ2-5, with a weak D call TRBD2 (6 bases). CDR3 length equals 13 residues. The germline V gene encodes CDR1 DFQATT and CDR2 SNEGSKA (reference sequence). Trimming removed 6 bases from V and 5 bases from J, with 16 bases in between. The CDR3 loop is CSAPTSSRETQYF. The CDR3 DNA reads TGCAGTGCCCCGACTAGTAGCAGGGAGACCCAGTACTTC.

This clonotype has ten or more counts. V gene TRBV2 combines with J gene TRBJ2-2, with D unresolved. V gave up 10 bases and J gave up 4 bases, with 10 bases separating them. The CDR3 extends over 12 amino acids. Looked up from germline, CDR1 is SNHLY and CDR2 is FYNNEI. The CDR3 nucleotides read TGTGCCACCCCCAGCGCCACCGGGGAGCTGTTTTTT. This sequence encodes CATPSATGELFF.

This clonotype was seen at least ten times. The chain joins TRBV12-3 or TRBV12-4 to TRBJ2-7; D gene uncertain. The V end lost 2 bases, the J end lost 2 bases, and 7 bases lay between the germline ends. The CDR3 runs 13 residues. The CDR3 bases are TGTGCCAGCAGTTTATGGCAGACCTACGAGCAGTACTTC. It yields the protein CASSLWQTYEQYF.

This clonotype was recorded at least ten times. The chain carries TRBV3-1 and TRBJ1-5; TRBD1 might be the D (5 bases). The CDR3 has 14 residues. V gave up 4 bases and J gave up 6 bases, with 13 bases separating them. CDR1 and CDR2 (germline): LGHDT, YNNKEL (reference sequence). CDR3 nucleotides: TGTGCCAGCAGCCCAAGCAGGGTTCCTCAGCCCCAGCATTTT. Amino acid sequence: CASSPSRVPQPQHF.

This clonotype was picked up many times. This chain connects TRBV12-3 or TRBV12-4 to TRBJ1-1, with a possible D match to TRBD1 (5 bases). CDR3 size: 14 residues. Deletions cut 6 bases from V and 6 bases from J, with 17 bases between. CDR3 amino acids: CASRRGALRAEAFF. CDR3 nucleotide sequence: TGTGCCAGCAGAAGAGGCGCCCTCAGGGCTGAAGCTTTCTTT.

V gene TRBV12-3 or TRBV12-4 combines with J gene TRBJ1-1, with D tentatively TRBD1 (6 bases). The CDR3 totals 14 residues. Trimming pared 7 bases from V and 0 bases from J, leaving 12 bases between. This CDR3 reads CASIPGHLNTEAFF. The CDR3 DNA reads as TGTGCCAGCATCCCGGGACACCTGAACACTGAAGCTTTCTTT.

Many counts were recorded for this clonotype. The chain recombines TRBV27 with TRBJ1-1; 7 positions match TRBD1. The germline CDR1 and CDR2 sequences are MNHEY and SMNVEV (reference sequence). This CDR3 contains 14 residues. The V and J ends lost 5 bases and 1 base, in that order; junction bases with no gene match: 4. The CDR3, as DNA: TGTGCCAGCAGTCTTCGACAGGGGAACACTGAAGCTTTCTTT. Translating it yields CASSLRQGNTEAFF.

This clonotype was recorded many times. The V call is TRBV10-3, the J call TRBJ2-7; D is unresolved. The CDR3 loop spans 12 amino acids. Per the germline V gene, CDR1 is ENHRY and CDR2 is SYGVKD. V lost 3 bases and J lost 1, with 4 bases in between. The CDR3 protein is CAISEGSYEQYF. The CDR3 DNA sequence: TGTGCCATCAGTGAAGGGTCCTACGAGCAGTACTTC.

This clonotype was recorded many times. The chain has TRBV7-2 and TRBJ1-2, with D possibly TRBD1 on 5 matching bases. V was trimmed by 5 bases and J by 1 base, leaving 8 bases between them. The CDR3 covers 13 residues. Looked up from germline, CDR1 is SGHTA and CDR2 is FQGNSA. The CDR3 loop is CASSPDSNYGYTF. The CDR3 nucleotides read TGTGCCAGCAGCCCCGACAGTAACTATGGCTACACCTTC.

The table lists this clonotype with many counts. The CDR3 spells CASSQDLIKNTEAFF. CDR3 nucleotide sequence: TGCGCCAGCAGCCAAGATCTGATTAAGAACACTGAAGCTTTCTTT. The chain links TRBV4-1 to TRBJ1-1; D is unresolved. The CDR3 spans 15 residues. Trimming stripped 0 bases from V and 1 base from J, with 9 bases between. CDR1 is MGHRA and CDR2 is YSYEKL in the germline V gene.

Many counts were recorded for this clonotype. The CDR3 region has the DNA TGCAGCGTTGAAGATTCCAAGGGGGGCTCCTACAATGAGCAGTTCTTC. It translates to CSVEDSKGGSYNEQFF. The chain employs TRBV29-1 and TRBJ2-1, with D perhaps TRBD1 or TRBD2 (6 bases each). Trimming stripped 0 bases from V and 0 bases from J, with 12 bases between. The CDR3 runs to 16 residues. The germline CDR1 and CDR2 sequences are SQVTM and ANQGSEA.

This clonotype was found a few times. The rearrangement links TRBV19 to TRBJ2-7, with 8 bases matching TRBD1. The V gene end was trimmed by 3 bases and the J gene end by 2 bases; junction bases not matched to a gene: 6. Germline assignment: CDR1 LNHDA and CDR2 SQIVND (reference sequence). The CDR3 sequence is 15 residues long. In DNA form, the CDR3 reads TGTGCCAGTAGTATGTGGGCGGGACAGGCCTACGAGCAGTACTTC. It is translated as CASSMWAGQAYEQYF.